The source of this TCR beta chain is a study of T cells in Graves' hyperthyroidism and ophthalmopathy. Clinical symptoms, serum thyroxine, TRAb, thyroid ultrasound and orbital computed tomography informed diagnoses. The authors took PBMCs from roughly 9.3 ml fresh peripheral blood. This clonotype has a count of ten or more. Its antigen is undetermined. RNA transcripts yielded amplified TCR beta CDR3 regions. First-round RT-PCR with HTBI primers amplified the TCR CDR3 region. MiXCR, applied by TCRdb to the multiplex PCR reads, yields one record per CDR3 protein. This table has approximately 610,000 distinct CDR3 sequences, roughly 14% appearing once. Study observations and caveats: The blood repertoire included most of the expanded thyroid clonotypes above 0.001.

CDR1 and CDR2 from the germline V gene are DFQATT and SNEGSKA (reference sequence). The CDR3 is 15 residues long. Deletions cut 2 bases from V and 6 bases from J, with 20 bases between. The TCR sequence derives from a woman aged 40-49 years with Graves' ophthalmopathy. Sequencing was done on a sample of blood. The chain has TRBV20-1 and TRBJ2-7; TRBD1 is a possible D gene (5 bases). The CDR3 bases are TGCAGTGCTAGACCAGTTGGGGCAGGGAAGAGCGAGCAGTACTTC. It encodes CSARPVGAGKSEQYF.